This TCR beta chain was sequenced in a study of cytomegalovirus exposure and HLA in healthy donors. Study-level information: It was reported in a later analysis that the same platform had been used for the 110 or so validation repertoires as for the 666 first-cohort repertoires.

A word on this clone: Its antigen is not identified.

The V end was cut by 2 bases, the J end by 0 bases, with 7 bases between. From germline, CDR1 is GTSNPN and CDR2 SVGIG (reference sequence). The CDR3 sequence is 14 residues long. General observations from the study: The investigators catalogued 150 to 200 TCR beta chains as cytomegalovirus-associated.

Assay used: immunoSEQ multiplex PCR; TCRdb lists only in-frame clones, some missing. The sample includes over 110,000 clones, around nine tenths of them seen just once. This TCR came from a young man in good health and CMV-seropositive. Specimen: PBMCs. The rearrangement links TRBV30 to TRBJ2-2; D is unresolved. CDR3 DNA sequence: TGTGCCTGGAGTTGGCTTCCGAACACCGGGGAGCTGTTTTTT. Protein: CAWSWLPNTGELFF.